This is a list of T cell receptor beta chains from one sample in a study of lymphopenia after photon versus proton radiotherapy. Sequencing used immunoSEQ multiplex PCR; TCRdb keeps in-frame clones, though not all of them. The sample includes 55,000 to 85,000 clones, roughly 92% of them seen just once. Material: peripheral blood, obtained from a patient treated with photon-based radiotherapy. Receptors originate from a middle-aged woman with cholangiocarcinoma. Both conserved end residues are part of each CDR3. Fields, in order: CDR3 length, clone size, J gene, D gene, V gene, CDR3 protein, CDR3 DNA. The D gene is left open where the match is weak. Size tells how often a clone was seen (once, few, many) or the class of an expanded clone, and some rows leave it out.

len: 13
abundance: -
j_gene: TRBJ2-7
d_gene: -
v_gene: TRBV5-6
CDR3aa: CASSLRQSYEQYF
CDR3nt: TGTGCCAGCAGCTTGCGCCAGTCCTACGAGCAGTACTTC

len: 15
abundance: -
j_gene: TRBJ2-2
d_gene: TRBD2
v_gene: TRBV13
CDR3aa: CASSSPGLATGELFF
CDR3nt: TGTGCCAGCAGCTCTCCGGGACTAGCGACCGGGGAGCTGTTTTTT

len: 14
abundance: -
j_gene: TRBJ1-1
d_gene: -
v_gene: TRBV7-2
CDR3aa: CASSPQGWSSEAFF
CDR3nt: TGTGCCAGCAGCCCCCAGGGGTGGAGCTCTGAAGCTTTCTTT

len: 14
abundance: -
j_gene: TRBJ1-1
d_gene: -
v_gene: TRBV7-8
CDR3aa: CASSPQGVNTEAFF
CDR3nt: TGTGCCAGCAGCCCGCAGGGAGTTAACACTGAAGCTTTCTTT

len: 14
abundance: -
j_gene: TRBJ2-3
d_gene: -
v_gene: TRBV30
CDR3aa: CAQGGGSLTDTQYF
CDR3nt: TGTGCCCAAGGGGGCGGGAGCCTCACAGATACGCAGTATTTT

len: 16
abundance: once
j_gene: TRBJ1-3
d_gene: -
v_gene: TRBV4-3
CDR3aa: CASSQVLGISGNTIYF
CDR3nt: TGCGCCAGCAGCCAAGTCTTGGGAATCTCTGGAAACACCATATATTTT

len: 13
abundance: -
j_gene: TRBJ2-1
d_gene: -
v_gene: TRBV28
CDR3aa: CASIRDQGHEQFF
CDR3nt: TGTGCCAGCATCCGGGATCAGGGCCATGAGCAGTTCTTC

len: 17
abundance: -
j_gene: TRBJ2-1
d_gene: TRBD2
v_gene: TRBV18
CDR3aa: CASSPPLSGRLLDEQFF
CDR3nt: TGTGCCAGCTCACCACCGCTTAGCGGGAGACTTTTGGATGAGCAGTTCTTC

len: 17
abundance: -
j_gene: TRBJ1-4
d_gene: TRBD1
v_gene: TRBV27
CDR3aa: CASSLKGTGGINEKLFF
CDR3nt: TGTGCCAGCAGTTTAAAGGGGACAGGGGGAATTAATGAAAAACTGTTTTTT

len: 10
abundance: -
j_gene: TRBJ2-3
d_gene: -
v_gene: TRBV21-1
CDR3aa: CASSPPDQYF
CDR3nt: TGTGCCAGCAGCCCCCCCGACCAGTATTTT

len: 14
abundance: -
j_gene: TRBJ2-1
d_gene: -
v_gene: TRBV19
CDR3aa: CASSRIARSNEQFF
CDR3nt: TGTGCCAGTAGCCGAATAGCTAGGAGCAATGAGCAGTTCTTC

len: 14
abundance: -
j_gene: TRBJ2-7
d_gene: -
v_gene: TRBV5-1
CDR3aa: CASSLLEGTYEQYF
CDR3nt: TGCGCCAGCAGCTTGTTGGAGGGGACTTACGAGCAGTACTTC

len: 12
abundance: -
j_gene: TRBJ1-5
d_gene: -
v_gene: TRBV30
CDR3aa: CAWSVRGQPQHF
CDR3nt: TGTGCCTGGAGTGTACGCGGACAGCCCCAGCATTTT

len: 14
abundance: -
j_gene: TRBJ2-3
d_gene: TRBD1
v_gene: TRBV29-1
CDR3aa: CSVSGQLHTDTQYF
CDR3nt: TGCAGCGTTTCGGGACAGCTGCACACAGATACGCAGTATTTT

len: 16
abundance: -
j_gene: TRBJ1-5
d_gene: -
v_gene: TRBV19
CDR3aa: CASSTSARGRGQPQHF
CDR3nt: TGTGCCAGTAGTACCTCCGCCAGGGGCAGAGGGCAGCCCCAGCATTTT

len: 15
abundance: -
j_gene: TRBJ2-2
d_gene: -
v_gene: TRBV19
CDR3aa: CASSTDYHDTGELFF
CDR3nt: TGTGCCAGTAGTACCGACTACCATGATACCGGGGAGCTGTTTTTT

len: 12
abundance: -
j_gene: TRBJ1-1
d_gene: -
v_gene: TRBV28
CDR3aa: CASSFPPGKAFF
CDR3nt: TGTGCCAGCAGTTTTCCTCCGGGGAAGGCTTTCTTT

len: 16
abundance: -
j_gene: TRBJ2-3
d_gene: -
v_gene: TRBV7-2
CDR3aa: CASSLEWGDPTDTQYF
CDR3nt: TGTGCCAGCAGCTTAGAGTGGGGTGACCCCACAGATACGCAGTATTTT

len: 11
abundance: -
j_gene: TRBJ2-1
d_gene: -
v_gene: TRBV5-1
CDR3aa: CASMADNEQFF
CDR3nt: TGCGCCAGTATGGCCGACAATGAGCAGTTCTTC

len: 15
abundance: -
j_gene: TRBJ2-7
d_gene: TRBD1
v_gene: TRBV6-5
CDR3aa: CASSYRGQGAYEQYF
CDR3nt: TGTGCCAGCAGTTACCGAGGACAGGGGGCTTACGAGCAGTACTTC

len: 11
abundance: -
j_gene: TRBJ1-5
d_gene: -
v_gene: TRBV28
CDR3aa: CASSYPGPQHF
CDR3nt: TGTGCCAGCAGTTACCCGGGGCCCCAGCATTTT

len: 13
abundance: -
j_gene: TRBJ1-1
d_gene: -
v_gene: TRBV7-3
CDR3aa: CASSASSNTEAFF
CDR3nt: TGTGCCAGCAGTGCGTCGTCAAACACTGAAGCTTTCTTT

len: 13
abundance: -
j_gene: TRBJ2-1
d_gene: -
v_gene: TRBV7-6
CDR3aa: CASSSRNYNEQFF
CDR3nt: TGTGCCAGCAGCTCTCGGAACTACAATGAGCAGTTCTTC

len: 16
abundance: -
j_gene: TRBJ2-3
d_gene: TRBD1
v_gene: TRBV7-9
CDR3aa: CASSITGGLGSDTQYF
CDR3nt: TGTGCCAGCAGCATCACAGGGGGCTTGGGATCAGATACGCAGTATTTT

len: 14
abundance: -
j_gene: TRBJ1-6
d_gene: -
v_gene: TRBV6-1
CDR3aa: CASWDDLYNSPLHF
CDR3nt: TGTGCCAGCTGGGACGACCTCTATAATTCACCCCTCCACTTT

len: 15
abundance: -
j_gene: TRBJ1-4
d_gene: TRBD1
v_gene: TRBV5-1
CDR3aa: CASSQSTGGDEKLFF
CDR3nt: TGCGCCAGCAGCCAGTCGACAGGGGGAGATGAAAAACTGTTTTTT

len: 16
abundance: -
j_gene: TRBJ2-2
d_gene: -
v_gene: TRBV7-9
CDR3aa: CASSLIRPSNTGELFF
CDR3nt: TGTGCCAGCAGCTTGATCAGACCTTCGAACACCGGGGAGCTGTTTTTT

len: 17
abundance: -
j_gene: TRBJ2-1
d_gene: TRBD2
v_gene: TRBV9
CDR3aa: CASSAPRGLAGVDEQFF
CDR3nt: TGTGCCAGCAGCGCACCCAGGGGGCTAGCGGGAGTCGATGAGCAGTTCTTC

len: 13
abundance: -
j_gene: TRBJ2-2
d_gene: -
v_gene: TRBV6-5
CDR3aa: CASSPPGAGELFF
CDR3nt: TGTGCCAGCAGCCCCCCGGGGGCCGGGGAGCTGTTTTTT

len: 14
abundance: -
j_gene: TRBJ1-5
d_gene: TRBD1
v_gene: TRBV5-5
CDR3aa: CASSSQGAEQPQHF
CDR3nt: TGTGCCAGCAGCTCCCAGGGGGCGGAACAGCCCCAGCATTTT

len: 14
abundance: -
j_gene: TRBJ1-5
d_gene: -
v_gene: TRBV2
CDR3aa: CASRTPSGNQPQHF
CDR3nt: TGTGCCAGCAGAACGCCCTCAGGCAATCAGCCCCAGCATTTT